The 25 T cell receptor beta chains presented below share a single source sample, sequenced in a study of vaccination and CD4 T cells after COVID-19. As for treatment: roughly 11-day PBMC culture with coronavirus spike peptide pools or control peptides (ViraFEST assay). The Oncomine TCR Beta short-read assay was applied to DNA of cultured CD4+ T cells. TCRdb independently ran MiXCR on the PCR reads; one entry per CDR3 protein. The data hold 11,000 or so distinct CDR3 sequences, with 45% to 55% observed a single time. Which antigens these TCRs recognize remains unknown. Sequenced sample: CD4+ T cells from blood, cultured in vitro. The origin of the receptors is a human donor who had recovered from COVID-19.

In this sample, this clonotype turned up a few times. V gene TRBV29-1 combines with J gene TRBJ2-2; tentative D call: TRBD1 (6 bases). Trimming stripped 7 bases from V and 5 bases from J, with 8 bases between. CDR3 length: 11 amino acids. CDR1 is SQVTM, CDR2 ANQGSEA, per germline. The CDR3 DNA reads TGCAGCGCTACAGGGACCGGGGAGCTGTTTTTT. Encoded protein: CSATGTGELFF.

This clonotype was counted a few times. V usage is TRBV7-8 and J usage is TRBJ2-7, with D perhaps assigned TRBD1 or TRBD2 (5 bases each). Germline CDR1 is SGHVS and CDR2 is FQNEAQ. This CDR3 comprises 16 residues. The V and J ends lost 3 bases and 4 bases respectively, with 19 bases between them. In DNA, the CDR3 is TGTGCCAGCAGCTTTTCCTCCGGGACCCTAAAATACGAGCAGTACTTC. The encoded protein is CASSFSSGTLKYEQYF.

This clonotype is categorized as medium-sized. The J gene is TRBJ1-1, the V gene TRBV6-1; TRBD1 agrees at 9 bases. Germline V gives CDR1 MNHNS, CDR2 SASEGT. This CDR3 contains 14 residues. V dropped 10 bases and J dropped 4; count of bases not matched to a gene: 10. The CDR3 loop reads CATSTGGESTEAFF. CDR3 coding DNA: TGTGCCACCTCGACAGGGGGGGAGAGCACTGAAGCTTTCTTT.

This clonotype came up a few times. V and J are TRBV6-1 and TRBJ1-2, with 10 positions matching TRBD1. V shed 2 bases, J shed 7 bases, and the junction held 1 base outside the gene matches. CDR3 length equals 13 residues. Germline V gene lookup returns CDR1 MNHNS and CDR2 SASEGT. The DNA for the CDR3 is TGTGCCAGCAGTGAATGGGACAGGGGTGGCTACACCTTC. Translating gives CASSEWDRGGYTF.

The gene calls are TRBV10-3 and TRBJ2-7, with TRBD2 matching over 10 bases. CDR1 and CDR2 from the germline V gene are ENHRY and SYGVKD. V lost 3 bases to trimming and J lost 2 bases; unmatched junction nucleotides: 4. This CDR3 comprises 15 residues. The CDR3: CAISDSSGRAYEQYF. The CDR3 DNA follows: TGTGCCATCAGTGATTCCAGCGGGAGGGCCTACGAGCAGTACTTC.

The chain links TRBV6-2 or TRBV6-3 to TRBJ1-5; D perhaps matches TRBD1 (5 bases). Germline assignment: CDR1 MNHEY and CDR2 SVGEGT. The CDR3 contains 14 residues. The V end was cut by 7 bases, the J end by 3 bases, with 13 bases between. In DNA form, the CDR3 reads TGTGCCAGCAAGGCAGGGACGCTCAATCAGCCCCAGCATTTT. Protein product: CASKAGTLNQPQHF.

This clonotype was counted between two and nine times. The chain combines TRBV28 with TRBJ1-3; no reliable D call. Trimming cost V 2 bases and J 0 bases, with 11 bases left between them. Germline assignment: CDR1 MDHEN and CDR2 SYDVKM. The CDR3 totals 16 residues. The DNA of the CDR3 is TGTGCCAGCAGTTTAAGTTCCAGTTTCTCTGGAAACACCATATATTTT. Amino acids: CASSLSSSFSGNTIYF.

The chain recombines TRBV15 with TRBJ2-6; TRBD1 might be the D (6 bases). The V gene's germline CDR1 is LNHNV and CDR2 YYDKDF (reference sequence). This CDR3 has 15 amino acids. V gave up 0 bases and J gave up 3 bases, with 6 bases separating them. The CDR3 region is CATSRDRGGANVLTF. DNA for the CDR3: TGTGCCACCAGCAGAGACAGGGGTGGGGCCAACGTCCTGACTTTC. Variable domain in full (rest from reference TRBV15 and TRBJ2-6): DAMVIQNPRYQVTQFGKPVTLSCSQTLNHNVMYWYQQKSSQAPKLLFHYYDKDFNNEADTPDNFQSRRPNTSFCFLDIRSPGLGDTAMYLCATSRDRGGANVLTFGAGSRLTVL.

The rearrangement links TRBV20-1 to TRBJ1-5, with D possibly matching TRBD1 (6 bases). The ends were cut back, 4 bases at V and 7 bases at J, with 17 bases in the middle. Germline CDR1 is DFQATT and CDR2 is SNEGSKA (reference sequence). CDR3 length: 14 residues. Here the CDR3 DNA reads TGCAGTGCTAAGGAGACAGGTCTCAGGCAGCCCCAGCATTTT. Residues: CSAKETGLRQPQHF.

The chain joins TRBV2 to TRBJ2-7, with D perhaps TRBD2 (6 bases). Between the trimmed V and J ends, which lost 6 bases and 5 bases, there was a span of 8 bases. Per germline, CDR1 SNHLY and CDR2 FYNNEI. The CDR3 runs 11 residues. CDR3: CASRGGDEQYF. DNA for the CDR3: TGTGCCAGCAGGGGAGGAGACGAGCAGTACTTC.

The chain combines TRBV19 with TRBJ2-1, with no clear D. V was pared by 1 base and J by 6 bases, with 10 bases between. Germline values: CDR1 LNHDA, CDR2 SQIVND (reference sequence). The CDR3 runs 14 residues. The CDR3 spells CASSIVGKRNEQFF. The CDR3 coding sequence is TGTGCCAGTAGTATAGTGGGTAAACGCAATGAGCAGTTCTTC.

This clonotype was seen only a few times. The rearrangement joins TRBV12-3 or TRBV12-4 to TRBJ1-6; tentative D call: TRBD1 (5 bases). The CDR3 is made up of 15 amino acids. Trimming took off 8 bases at V and 9 bases at J, with 20 bases between the two ends. CDR3 bases: TGTGCCAGCGCCAGGGACGGCCAAAGGAGTTCACCCCTCCACTTT. Translation gives CASARDGQRSSPLHF.

This clonotype turned up a few times. The V call is TRBV7-3, the J call TRBJ2-5; 12 bases line up with TRBD2. Germline V gene sequence: CDR1 SGHTA, CDR2 FQGTGA. Trimming at V came to 2 bases and at J to 6 bases, leaving 4 bases not matched to a gene. The CDR3 loop spans 15 amino acids. Written as DNA, the CDR3 is TGTGCCAGCAGCTTAGGACTAGCGGGATCGCAGACCCAGTACTTC. The encoded protein is CASSLGLAGSQTQYF.

The chain carries TRBV5-4 and TRBJ2-7, with TRBD2 as a possible D gene (6 bases). Trimming removed 7 bases at V and 5 bases at J, with 16 bases between. CDR3 length equals 13 residues. Germline CDR1 is SGHNT and CDR2 is YYREEE (reference sequence). In nucleotides, the CDR3 is TGTGCCAGCGGAGGGGACTGGCTAAACGAGCAGTACTTC. Translation: CASGGDWLNEQYF. The whole variable domain, remainder taken from reference TRBV5-4 and TRBJ2-7, is ETGVTQSPTHLIKTRGQQVTLRCSSQSGHNTVSWYQQALGQGPQFIFQYYREEENGRGNFPPRFSGLQFPNYSSELNVNALELDDSALYLCASGGDWLNEQYFGPGTRLTVT.

The chain combines TRBV30 with TRBJ1-6, with D unresolved. The CDR3 covers 14 residues. With 0 bases removed from V and 10 bases from J, the gap between germline ends came to 13 bases. CDR1 and CDR2 (germline): GTSNPN, SVGIG (reference sequence). The DNA for the CDR3 is TGTGCCTGGAGTGTAAGGAGCCCTTCATCACCCCTCCACTTT. Residues: CAWSVRSPSSPLHF.

This chain joins TRBV7-2 and TRBJ2-3; D gene uncertain. Per germline, CDR1 SGHTA and CDR2 FQGNSA. The CDR3 loop spans 15 amino acids. Trimming took 1 base from V and 0 from J, leaving 8 bases between them. The CDR3: CASSLELSSTDTQYF. CDR3 DNA sequence: TGTGCCAGCAGCTTAGAGCTGTCTAGCACAGATACGCAGTATTTT.

This rearrangement joins TRBV5-1 to TRBJ2-4, with TRBD2 identical over 11 bases. The V gene end was trimmed by 4 bases and the J gene end by 6 bases; junction bases not matched to a gene: 3. The CDR3 is 14 residues long. Germline assignment: CDR1 SGHRS and CDR2 YFSETQ. CDR3 protein: CASSPGTSGNIQYF. CDR3 coding DNA: TGCGCCAGCAGCCCGGGGACTAGCGGAAACATTCAGTACTTC.

The V call is TRBV7-2, the J call TRBJ1-3; D unresolved. The CDR3 has 15 amino acids. V was trimmed by 3 bases and J by 0 bases, leaving 9 bases between them. CDR1 and CDR2 (germline): SGHTA, FQGNSA. The CDR3 nucleotides are TGTGCCAGCAGCTTCGGGTGGAACTCTGGAAACACCATATATTTT. Its protein product is CASSFGWNSGNTIYF. Full variable domain (remainder filled in from reference TRBV7-2 and TRBJ1-3): GAGVSQSPSNKVTEKGKDVELRCDPISGHTALYWYRQSLGQGLEFLIYFQGNSAPDKSGLPSDRFSAERTGGSVSTLTIQRTQQEDSAVYLCASSFGWNSGNTIYFGEGSWLTVV.

This chain links TRBV25-1 with TRBJ1-6; the match to TRBD1 covers 7 bases. Germline CDR1 is MGHDK and CDR2 is SYGVNS. The V gene end was trimmed by 6 bases and the J gene end by 0 bases; junction bases not matched to a gene: 8. This CDR3 contains 17 residues. This chain's CDR3 is CASRGRGPSSYNSPLHF. The DNA for the CDR3 is TGTGCCAGCAGAGGAAGGGGGCCGAGCTCCTATAATTCACCCCTCCACTTT.

The chain carries TRBV10-3 and TRBJ2-3; a possible D gene is TRBD1 (6 bases). Germline V gene lookup returns CDR1 ENHRY and CDR2 SYGVKD. The CDR3 is 14 residues long. V lost 9 bases and J 2 bases, leaving 15 bases between the germline ends. CDR3 amino acids: CAIEPGQDTDTQYF. The DNA for the CDR3 is TGTGCCATAGAACCGGGACAAGACACAGATACGCAGTATTTT.

The chain joins TRBV6-5 to TRBJ2-1; D unclear. V was pared by 4 bases and J by 5 bases, with 9 bases between. The germline CDR1 and CDR2 sequences are MNHEY and SVGAGI. The CDR3 spans 13 residues. The CDR3 is CASSSADNNEQFF. Here the CDR3 DNA reads TGTGCCAGCAGTTCTGCTGATAACAATGAGCAGTTCTTC.

V usage is TRBV4-3 and J usage is TRBJ2-1; a weak D match, TRBD1 (7 bases). The CDR3 length is 15 residues. CDR1 and CDR2 (germline): LGHNA, YSLEER. Trimming took off 2 bases at V and 10 bases at J, with 18 bases between the two ends. The DNA of the CDR3 is TGCGCCAGCAGCCAATCCCCAGGGGGGCGAGGCGAGCAGTTCTTC. Amino acids: CASSQSPGGRGEQFF.

A few counts support this clonotype. The CDR3 loop is CASKPSGISYEQYF. The CDR3 DNA sequence: TGTGCCAGCAAGCCGAGCGGGATCTCCTACGAGCAGTACTTC. The V call is TRBV6-2 or TRBV6-3, the J call TRBJ2-7, with TRBD2 matching over 7 bases. Trimming cost V 7 bases and J 0 bases; bases outside gene matches: 6. The V gene's germline CDR1 is MNHEY and CDR2 SVGEGT. This CDR3 spans 14 amino acids.

The rearrangement uses TRBV20-1 and TRBJ2-1; TRBD2 might be the D (5 bases). The germline gives CDR1 DFQATT, CDR2 SNEGSKA (reference sequence). V was clipped by 6 bases and J by 3 bases, with 9 bases between them. The CDR3 consists of 12 residues. CDR3 coding DNA: TGCAGTGCCCTCCGGGACTACAATGAGCAGTTCTTC. Residues: CSALRDYNEQFF.

The rearrangement links TRBV20-1 to TRBJ1-6; TRBD1 agrees at 7 bases. V shed 3 bases, J shed 7 bases, and the junction held 6 bases outside the gene matches. Germline V gene sequence: CDR1 DFQATT, CDR2 SNEGSKA (reference sequence). The CDR3 contains 14 residues. CDR3: CSASKGTVNSPLHF. The CDR3 DNA follows: TGCAGTGCTAGTAAGGGGACAGTAAATTCACCCCTCCACTTT.